These 30 T cell receptor beta chains were all obtained from the same sample, sequenced in a study of T cells in localized non-small cell lung cancer. Clones were sequenced by immunoSEQ multiplex PCR, and TCRdb holds only the in-frame ones, with some missing. The repertoire holds under 35,000 clones, with roughly 80% as singletons. The source was peripheral blood, collected before any cancer treatment. The receptors come from a male donor aged 60 or over with stage II squamous cell lung carcinoma.

The rearrangement joins TRBV19 to TRBJ1-1, with a possible D match to TRBD1 (6 bases). Germline CDR1 LNHDA, CDR2 SQIVND (reference sequence). The CDR3 length is 17 residues. V lost 0 bases and J 0 bases, leaving 14 bases between the germline ends. CDR3 residues: CASSIDSTSGVNTEAFF. The CDR3 DNA reads as TGTGCCAGTAGTATAGATTCCACTTCAGGGGTGAACACTGAAGCTTTCTTT. Looking up the rest from reference TRBV19 and TRBJ1-1 gives the full variable domain: DGGITQSPKYLFRKEGQNVTLSCEQNLNHDAMYWYRQDPGQGLRLIYYSQIVNDFQKGDIAEGYSVSREKKESFPLTVTSAQKNPTAFYLCASSIDSTSGVNTEAFFGQGTRLTVV.

DNA of the CDR3: TGCGCCAGCAGTCCGTCTGGGACAGGGATCTACGAGCAGTACTTC. Protein product: CASSPSGTGIYEQYF. The chain recombines TRBV5-1 with TRBJ2-7; 9 bases map to TRBD1. Trimming removed 5 bases from V and 3 bases from J; junction bases left unmatched: 9. The germline CDR1 and CDR2 sequences are SGHRS and YFSETQ. This CDR3 spans 15 amino acids.

V usage is TRBV4-1 and J usage is TRBJ2-2, with D perhaps matching TRBD1 (5 bases). The V and J ends lost 1 base and 4 bases respectively, with 13 bases between them. The CDR3 has 16 amino acids. Germline assignment: CDR1 MGHRA and CDR2 YSYEKL. The CDR3 loop is CASSQAGLRGTGELFF. CDR3 DNA sequence: TGCGCCAGCAGCCAAGCAGGGTTAAGGGGCACCGGGGAGCTGTTTTTT.

This chain connects TRBV27 to TRBJ2-1; D remains ambiguous. Germline V gives CDR1 MNHEY, CDR2 SMNVEV (reference sequence). Trimming shortened V by 6 bases and J by 5 bases, and 14 bases separated the two germline ends. The CDR3 is 14 amino acids. CDR3 region: CASSPTENHNEQFF. The DNA of the CDR3 is TGTGCCAGCAGCCCCACGGAGAACCACAATGAGCAGTTCTTC.

The chain uses TRBV4-2 and TRBJ1-2; tentatively, D is TRBD1 (6 bases). V lost 4 bases and J 8 bases, leaving 14 bases between the germline ends. The CDR3 runs 13 residues. The germline CDR1 and CDR2 sequences are LGHNA and YNFKEQ. The CDR3 region is CASSLGGGDGYTF. The CDR3 DNA reads TGTGCCAGCAGCCTAGGGGGGGGAGACGGCTACACCTTC.

CDR3 nucleotide sequence: TGTGCCAGTAGTATAGGACAGGGGGCACTCAATCAGCCCCAGCATTTT. Protein product: CASSIGQGALNQPQHF. The gene calls are TRBV19 and TRBJ1-5, with TRBD1 matching over 10 bases. Germline CDR1 and CDR2: LNHDA and SQIVND (reference sequence). CDR3 size: 16 residues. V was clipped by 1 base and J by 3 bases; unmatched bases: 3.

V and J are TRBV19 and TRBJ1-5, with a tentative D call TRBD1 (5 bases). The V gene lost 2 bases and the J gene lost 7 bases, with 15 bases spanning the gap. CDR3 size: 15 residues. Germline V gene data show CDR1 as LNHDA and CDR2 as SQIVND (reference sequence). The DNA for the CDR3 is TGTGCCAGTAGTATACGGGGCACAGGAGGGCAGCCCCAGCATTTT. Translation gives CASSIRGTGGQPQHF.

This sequence joins TRBV6-5 and TRBJ1-1; D not resolved. This CDR3 region has 13 residues. V was trimmed by 2 bases and J by 5 bases, leaving 9 bases between them. In germline, CDR1 is MNHEY, CDR2 SVGAGI. CDR3 in DNA: TGTGCCAGCAGTTACGTACGGGGAACTGAAGCTTTCTTT. Translating it yields CASSYVRGTEAFF.

This chain connects TRBV30 to TRBJ1-3; the D is unclear. CDR1 is GTSNPN and CDR2 is SVGIG in the germline V gene (reference sequence). The CDR3 spans 13 residues. V lost 4 bases and J 0 bases, leaving 7 bases between the germline ends. The CDR3, as DNA: TGTGCCTGGAACGAAAACTCTGGAAACACCATATATTTT. It encodes CAWNENSGNTIYF.

The rearrangement links TRBV7-8 to TRBJ2-2; D unclear. The V end lost 2 bases, the J end lost 6 bases, and 10 bases lay between the germline ends. From germline, CDR1 is SGHVS and CDR2 FQNEAQ. The CDR3 length is 14 residues. CDR3 coding DNA: TGTGCCAGCAGCTTATCGGCAGGAGCCGGGGAGCTGTTTTTT. Translated, it gives CASSLSAGAGELFF.

In this sample, this clone turned up once. The rearrangement uses TRBV10-1 and TRBJ1-2; D gene uncertain. Per the germline V gene, CDR1 is WNHNN and CDR2 is SYGVQD (reference sequence). V gave up 0 bases and J gave up 4 bases, with 9 bases separating them. The CDR3 is 14 residues long. Here the CDR3 reads CASSESGRSYGYTF. CDR3 nucleotides: TGCGCCAGCAGTGAGTCAGGACGGTCCTATGGCTACACCTTC.

The chain combines TRBV18 with TRBJ1-5, with TRBD1 as a possible D gene (6 bases). The CDR3 spans 15 residues. Trimming removed 4 bases at V and 4 bases at J, with 14 bases between. Germline lookup yields CDR1 KGHSH and CDR2 LQKENI. The CDR3 coding sequence is TGTGCCAGCTCACGGGACGGACAGTCAAATCAGCCCCAGCATTTT. It yields the protein CASSRDGQSNQPQHF. The full variable domain, in which reference TRBV18 and TRBJ1-5 provide the parts outside the CDR3, is NAGVMQNPRHLVRRRGQEARLRCSPMKGHSHVYWYRQLPEEGLKFMVYLQKENIIDESGMPKERFSAEFPKEGPSILRIQQVVRGDSAAYFCASSRDGQSNQPQHFGDGTRLSIL.

Only a few counts were recorded for this clone. The CDR3 DNA reads as TGTGCCAGCAGCGGAACCCCAGCGGGCGAGACCCAGTACTTC. Protein product: CASSGTPAGETQYF. V usage is TRBV5-4 and J usage is TRBJ2-5; D is possibly TRBD2 (6 bases). Germline loops: CDR1 SGHNT, CDR2 YYREEE (reference sequence). Trimming removed 4 bases at V and 5 bases at J, with 15 bases between. The CDR3 is 14 amino acids.

The chain has TRBV6-6 and TRBJ1-2, with 8 bases identical to TRBD1. CDR1 and CDR2 (germline): MNHNY, SVGAGI (reference sequence). This CDR3 has 14 amino acids. Trimming took 5 bases from V and 4 from J; bases not matched to a gene: 6. The CDR3 DNA is TGTGCCAGCAGTGACGGACAGGGTGGCTATGGCTACACCTTC. Protein sequence: CASSDGQGGYGYTF.

A remark on this clone: This sample also contains other DNA sequences that code for the same CDR3. The V and J genes are TRBV5-1 and TRBJ1-1, with D possibly matching TRBD1 (6 bases). CDR3 length: 13 amino acids. CDR1 and CDR2 from the germline V gene are SGHRS and YFSETQ. The V and J ends lost 2 bases and 1 base respectively, with 6 bases between them. The CDR3 protein is CASSLQGNTEAFF. In nucleotides, the CDR3 is TGCGCCAGCAGCTTACAGGGGAACACTGAAGCTTTCTTT.

CDR3 protein: CTSSLRGGSGGAKETQYF. CDR3 bases: TGCACCAGCAGCCTTAGAGGCGGTAGCGGGGGGGCAAAAGAGACCCAGTACTTC. The gene calls are TRBV1 and TRBJ2-5; TRBD2, the D gene given by the table, was not confirmed from the DNA. TRBV1 is deemed a pseudogene. CDR3 size: 18 residues.

The genes are TRBV29-1 and TRBJ2-7; 8 bases match TRBD1. This CDR3 has 15 amino acids. CDR1 and CDR2 (germline): SQVTM, ANQGSEA. V was clipped by 3 bases and J by 3 bases; unmatched bases: 10. The CDR3 sequence: CSVETADREIYEQYF. The CDR3 coding sequence is TGCAGCGTTGAGACGGCGGACAGGGAAATCTACGAGCAGTACTTC.

This chain joins TRBV5-5 and TRBJ2-1; 10 bases line up with TRBD2. The V gene end was trimmed by 0 bases and the J gene end by 1 base; junction bases not matched to a gene: 7. Per the germline V gene, CDR1 is SGHKS and CDR2 is YYEKEE (reference sequence). The length of the CDR3 is 18 residues. The CDR3 protein is CASSLGLAGVGSYNEQFF. CDR3 bases: TGTGCCAGCAGCTTGGGTCTAGCGGGAGTTGGGTCCTACAATGAGCAGTTCTTC.

This chain joins TRBV5-4 and TRBJ1-6, with no clear D. V was trimmed by 1 base and J by 8 bases, leaving 4 bases between them. Germline V gene sequence: CDR1 SGHNT, CDR2 YYREEE (reference sequence). The CDR3 has 12 residues. CDR3 protein: CASSLPYSPLHF. DNA for the CDR3: TGTGCCAGCAGCTTGCCCTATTCACCCCTCCACTTT. Variable domain in full (rest from reference TRBV5-4 and TRBJ1-6): ETGVTQSPTHLIKTRGQQVTLRCSSQSGHNTVSWYQQALGQGPQFIFQYYREEENGRGNFPPRFSGLQFPNYSSELNVNALELDDSALYLCASSLPYSPLHFGNGTRLTVT.

On this clone: Other DNA sequences in the sample encode the same CDR3. The V call is TRBV11-2, the J call TRBJ2-1; no clear D gene. Germline V gene sequence: CDR1 SGHAT, CDR2 FQNNGV. The CDR3 is 13 residues long. The V end was cut by 1 base, the J end by 7 bases, with 8 bases between. This CDR3 reads CASSLVGQNEQFF. Here the CDR3 DNA reads TGTGCCAGCAGCTTAGTGGGCCAGAATGAGCAGTTCTTC.

The V gene is TRBV28, the J gene TRBJ1-1; D is unclear. Germline V CDR1 and CDR2: MDHEN, SYDVKM. CDR3 length equals 11 residues. Trimming cost V 2 bases and J 10 bases, with 8 bases left between them. The CDR3 sequence: CASSLRGPAFF. The CDR3 DNA follows: TGTGCCAGCAGTTTAAGAGGGCCAGCTTTCTTT.

This clone was counted between two and nine times. This sequence joins TRBV10-3 and TRBJ1-4, with D possibly matching TRBD1 (6 bases). CDR1 ENHRY and CDR2 SYGVKD come from the germline V gene. V was trimmed by 0 bases and J by 1 base, leaving 15 bases between them. The CDR3 is made up of 18 amino acids. CDR3 bases: TGTGCCATCAGTGAGTCGAATCCCTCACAGGGAACTAATGAAAAACTGTTTTTT. Its protein is CAISESNPSQGTNEKLFF.

V is TRBV11-2 and J is TRBJ2-5, with a weak D call TRBD1 (5 bases). With 0 bases removed from V and 5 bases from J, the gap between germline ends came to 16 bases. Germline CDR1 is SGHAT and CDR2 is FQNNGV. CDR3 size: 16 residues. The DNA for the CDR3 is TGTGCCAGCAGCTTAGATGGTGGGGCTCGAAGGGAGACCCAGTACTTC. This encodes CASSLDGGARRETQYF.

The V call is TRBV11-2, the J call TRBJ1-2; possibly TRBD1 for D (6 bases). The CDR3 runs 13 residues. CDR1 is SGHAT, CDR2 FQNNGV, per germline. V lost 2 bases and J 2 bases, leaving 6 bases between the germline ends. The CDR3 sequence is CASSLQGNYGYTF. CDR3 DNA sequence: TGTGCCAGCAGCTTACAGGGGAACTATGGCTACACCTTC.

The V gene is TRBV5-4, the J gene TRBJ1-1; D gene uncertain. This CDR3 has 15 amino acids. Trimming stripped 0 bases from V and 1 base from J, with 10 bases between. Germline loops: CDR1 SGHNT, CDR2 YYREEE (reference sequence). CDR3 sequence reads: CASSLGRGRNTEAFF. The CDR3, as DNA: TGTGCCAGCAGCTTGGGCCGGGGAAGGAACACTGAAGCTTTCTTT.

The gene calls are TRBV19 and TRBJ1-1; no reliable D call. Trimming took 2 bases from V and 6 from J, leaving 16 bases between them. The CDR3 consists of 15 residues. CDR1 LNHDA and CDR2 SQIVND come from the germline V gene (reference sequence). The CDR3 loop is CASSIRRSRGAEAFF. The CDR3 DNA follows: TGTGCCAGTAGTATAAGGAGGTCCAGAGGCGCTGAAGCTTTCTTT. The full variable domain, with the rest looked up from reference TRBV19 and TRBJ1-1, is DGGITQSPKYLFRKEGQNVTLSCEQNLNHDAMYWYRQDPGQGLRLIYYSQIVNDFQKGDIAEGYSVSREKKESFPLTVTSAQKNPTAFYLCASSIRRSRGAEAFFGQGTRLTVV.

The chain combines TRBV5-1 with TRBJ2-3; tentative D call: TRBD1 (6 bases). The CDR3 covers 15 residues. Germline V CDR1 and CDR2: SGHRS, YFSETQ. Trimming stripped 0 bases from V and 0 bases from J, with 8 bases between. CDR3 region: CASSLGQGSTDTQYF. CDR3 DNA sequence: TGCGCCAGCAGCTTGGGGCAGGGGAGCACAGATACGCAGTATTTT.

The rearrangement links TRBV7-2 to TRBJ1-6; 7 bases fit TRBD1. This CDR3 is built from 15 residues. CDR1 and CDR2 from the germline V gene are SGHTA and FQGNSA. V lost 4 bases, J lost 4 bases, and 4 bases stayed unmatched. DNA for the CDR3: TGTGCCAGCAGCTCAGGGGGACCTTATAATTCACCCCTCCACTTT. It yields the protein CASSSGGPYNSPLHF. Looking up the rest from reference TRBV7-2 and TRBJ1-6 gives the full variable domain: GAGVSQSPSNKVTEKGKDVELRCDPISGHTALYWYRQSLGQGLEFLIYFQGNSAPDKSGLPSDRFSAERTGGSVSTLTIQRTQQEDSAVYLCASSSGGPYNSPLHFGNGTRLTVT.

This clone was observed a single time. This chain uses TRBV5-1 with TRBJ2-3; D gene uncertain. There are 15 residues in the CDR3. Germline lookup yields CDR1 SGHRS and CDR2 YFSETQ. Trimming removed 7 bases at V and 0 bases at J, with 15 bases between. The DNA of the CDR3 is TGCGCCAGCGGCGTCGTTCCTACTAGCACAGATACGCAGTATTTT. It translates to CASGVVPTSTDTQYF.

J is TRBJ2-3 and V is TRBV4-1, with TRBD1 identical over 7 bases. The CDR3 length is 16 residues. The V gene end was trimmed by 2 bases and the J gene end by 5 bases; junction bases not matched to a gene: 10. CDR1 is MGHRA, CDR2 YSYEKL, per germline. The CDR3 here is CASSQLRARGIDTQYF. The CDR3 DNA reads as TGCGCCAGCAGCCAATTAAGGGCCAGGGGGATAGATACGCAGTATTTT.